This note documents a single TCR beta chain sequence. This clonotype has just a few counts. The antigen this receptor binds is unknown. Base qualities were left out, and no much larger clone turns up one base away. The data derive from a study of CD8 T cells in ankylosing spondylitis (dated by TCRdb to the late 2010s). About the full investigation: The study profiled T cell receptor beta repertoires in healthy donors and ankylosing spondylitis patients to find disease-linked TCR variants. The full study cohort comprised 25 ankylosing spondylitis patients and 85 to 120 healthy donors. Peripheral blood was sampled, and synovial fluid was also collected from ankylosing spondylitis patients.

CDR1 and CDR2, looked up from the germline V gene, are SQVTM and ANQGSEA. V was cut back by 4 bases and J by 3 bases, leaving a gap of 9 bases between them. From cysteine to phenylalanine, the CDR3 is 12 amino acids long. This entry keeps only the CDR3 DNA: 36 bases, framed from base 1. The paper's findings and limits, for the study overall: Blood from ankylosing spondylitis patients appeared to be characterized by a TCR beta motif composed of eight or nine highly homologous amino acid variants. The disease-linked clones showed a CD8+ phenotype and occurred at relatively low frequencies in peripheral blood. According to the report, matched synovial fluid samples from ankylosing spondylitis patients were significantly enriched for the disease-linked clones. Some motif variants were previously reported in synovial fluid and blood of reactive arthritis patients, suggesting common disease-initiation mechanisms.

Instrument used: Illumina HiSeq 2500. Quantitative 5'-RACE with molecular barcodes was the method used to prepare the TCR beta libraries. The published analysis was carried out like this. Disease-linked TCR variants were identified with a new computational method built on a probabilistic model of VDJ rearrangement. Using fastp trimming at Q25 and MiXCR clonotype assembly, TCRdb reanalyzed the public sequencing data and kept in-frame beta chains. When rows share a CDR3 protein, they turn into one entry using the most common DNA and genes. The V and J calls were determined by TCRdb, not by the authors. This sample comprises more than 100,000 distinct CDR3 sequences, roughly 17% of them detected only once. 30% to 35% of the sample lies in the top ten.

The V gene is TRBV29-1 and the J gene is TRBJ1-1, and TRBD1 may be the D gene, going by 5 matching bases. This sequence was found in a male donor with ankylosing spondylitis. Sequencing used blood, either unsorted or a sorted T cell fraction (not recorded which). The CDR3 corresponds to CSVGWDYTEAFF. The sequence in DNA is TGCAGCGTTGGGTGGGACTACACTGAAGCTTTCTTT.